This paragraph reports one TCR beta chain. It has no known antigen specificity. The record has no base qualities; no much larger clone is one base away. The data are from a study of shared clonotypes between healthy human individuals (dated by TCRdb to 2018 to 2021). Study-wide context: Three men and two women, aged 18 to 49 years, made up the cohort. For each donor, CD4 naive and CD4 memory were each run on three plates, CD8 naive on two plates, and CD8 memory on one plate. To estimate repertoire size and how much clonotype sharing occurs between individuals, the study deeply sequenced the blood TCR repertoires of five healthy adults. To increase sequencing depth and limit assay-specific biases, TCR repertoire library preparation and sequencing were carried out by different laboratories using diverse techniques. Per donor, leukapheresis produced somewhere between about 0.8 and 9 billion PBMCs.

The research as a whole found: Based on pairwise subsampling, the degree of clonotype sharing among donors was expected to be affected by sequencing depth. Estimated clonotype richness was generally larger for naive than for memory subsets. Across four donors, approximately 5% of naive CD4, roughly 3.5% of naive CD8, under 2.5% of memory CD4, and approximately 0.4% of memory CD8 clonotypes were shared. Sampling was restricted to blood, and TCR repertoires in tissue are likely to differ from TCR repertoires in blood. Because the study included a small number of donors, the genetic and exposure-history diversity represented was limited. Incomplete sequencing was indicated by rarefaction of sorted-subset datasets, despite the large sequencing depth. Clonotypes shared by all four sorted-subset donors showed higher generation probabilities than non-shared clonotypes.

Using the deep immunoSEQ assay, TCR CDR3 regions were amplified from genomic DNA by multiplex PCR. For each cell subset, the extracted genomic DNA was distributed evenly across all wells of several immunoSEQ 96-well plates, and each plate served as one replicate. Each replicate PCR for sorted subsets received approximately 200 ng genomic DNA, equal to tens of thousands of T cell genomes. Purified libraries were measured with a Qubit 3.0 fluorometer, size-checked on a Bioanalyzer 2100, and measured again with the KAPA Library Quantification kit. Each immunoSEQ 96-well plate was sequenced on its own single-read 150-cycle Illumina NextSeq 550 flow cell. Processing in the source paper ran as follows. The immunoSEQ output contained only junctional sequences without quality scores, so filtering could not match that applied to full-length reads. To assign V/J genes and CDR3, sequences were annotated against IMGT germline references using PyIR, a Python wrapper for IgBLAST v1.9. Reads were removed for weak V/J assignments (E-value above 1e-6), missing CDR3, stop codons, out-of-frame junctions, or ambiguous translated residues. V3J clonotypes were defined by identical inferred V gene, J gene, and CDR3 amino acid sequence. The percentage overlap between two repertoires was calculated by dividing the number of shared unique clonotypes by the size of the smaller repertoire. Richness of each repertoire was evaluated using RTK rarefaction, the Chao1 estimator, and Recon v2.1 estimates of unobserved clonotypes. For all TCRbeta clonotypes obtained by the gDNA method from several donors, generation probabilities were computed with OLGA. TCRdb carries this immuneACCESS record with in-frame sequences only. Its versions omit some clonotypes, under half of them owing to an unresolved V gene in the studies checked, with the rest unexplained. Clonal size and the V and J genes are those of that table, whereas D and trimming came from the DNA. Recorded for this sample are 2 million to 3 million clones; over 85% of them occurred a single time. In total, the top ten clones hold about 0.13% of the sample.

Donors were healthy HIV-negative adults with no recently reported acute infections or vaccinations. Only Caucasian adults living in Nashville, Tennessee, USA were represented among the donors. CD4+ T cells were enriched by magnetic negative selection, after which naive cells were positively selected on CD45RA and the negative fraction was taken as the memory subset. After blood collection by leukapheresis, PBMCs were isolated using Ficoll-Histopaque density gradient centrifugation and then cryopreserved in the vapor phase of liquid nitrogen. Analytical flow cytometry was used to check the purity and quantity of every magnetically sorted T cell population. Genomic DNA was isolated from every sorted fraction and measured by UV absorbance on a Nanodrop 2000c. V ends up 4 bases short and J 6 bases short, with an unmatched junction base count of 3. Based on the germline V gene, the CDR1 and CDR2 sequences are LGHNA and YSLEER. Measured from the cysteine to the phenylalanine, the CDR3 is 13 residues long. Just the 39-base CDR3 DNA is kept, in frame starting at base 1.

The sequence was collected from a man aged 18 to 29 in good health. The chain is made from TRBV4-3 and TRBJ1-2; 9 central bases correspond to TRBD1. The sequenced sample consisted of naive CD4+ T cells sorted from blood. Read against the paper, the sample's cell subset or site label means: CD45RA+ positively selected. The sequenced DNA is TGCGCCAGCAGCCTACGGACAGGGGATGGCTACACCTTC. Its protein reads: CASSLRTGDGYTF.